The clone carrying this T cell receptor (beta chain) showed up just a few times. Its antigen is still unknown. The data were obtained in a study of response to subunit inactivated influenza vaccine. With 7 bases removed from V and 3 bases from J, the gap between germline ends came to 19 bases. Germline CDR1 and CDR2: SGHTA and FQGNSA. CDR3 length: 15 residues. TCRdb reprocessed the RT-PCR reads with MiXCR, giving one entry per CDR3 protein. Of 650,000 or so distinct CDR3 sequences in the sample, 12% to 15% were seen once. The study, taken as a whole, reports: Authors suggested each seasonal influenza vaccination recruits few new T cells.

This clonotype was obtained from a man aged 50 to 60 who received an inactivated influenza vaccine. This sample comprised PBMCs from blood, obtained 14 to 15 days before vaccination. This chain joins TRBV7-2 and TRBJ2-7, with D possibly matching TRBD2 (6 bases). This CDR3 is CASTQGRQGLYEQYF. DNA for the CDR3: TGTGCCAGCACCCAGGGCCGGCAGGGACTCTACGAGCAGTACTTC.